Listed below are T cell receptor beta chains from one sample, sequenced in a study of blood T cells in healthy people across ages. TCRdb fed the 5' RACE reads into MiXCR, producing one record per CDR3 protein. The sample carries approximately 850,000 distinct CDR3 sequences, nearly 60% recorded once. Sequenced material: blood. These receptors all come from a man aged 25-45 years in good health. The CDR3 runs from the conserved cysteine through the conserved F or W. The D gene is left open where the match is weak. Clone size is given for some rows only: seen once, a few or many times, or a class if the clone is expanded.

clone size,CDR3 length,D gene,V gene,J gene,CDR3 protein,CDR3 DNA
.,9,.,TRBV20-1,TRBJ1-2,CSASPAYTF,TGCAGTGCTAGTCCGGCGTACACCTTC
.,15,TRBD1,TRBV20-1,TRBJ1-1,CSAIDRVRGHTEAFF,TGCAGTGCGATCGACAGGGTTCGGGGACACACTGAAGCTTTCTTT
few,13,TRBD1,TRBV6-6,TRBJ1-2,CASRDRENYGYTF,TGTGCCAGTCGGGACAGGGAGAACTATGGCTACACCTTC
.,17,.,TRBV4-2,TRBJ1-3,CASSQSFGGRAGNTIYF,TGTGCCAGCAGCCAATCGTTCGGGGGTCGGGCTGGAAACACCATATATTTT
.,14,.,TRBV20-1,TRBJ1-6,CSVQPSGSDSPLHF,TGCAGTGTACAGCCCTCGGGTAGTGATTCACCCCTCCACTTT
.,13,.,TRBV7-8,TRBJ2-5,CASSLVLLETQYF,TGTGCCAGCAGCTTAGTTTTGTTAGAGACCCAGTACTTC
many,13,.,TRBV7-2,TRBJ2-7,CASSRDGSYEQYF,TGTGCCAGCTCCCGGGATGGCTCCTACGAGCAGTACTTC
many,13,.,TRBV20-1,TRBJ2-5,CSARGPGQETQYF,TGCAGTGCTAGAGGCCCAGGGCAAGAGACCCAGTACTTC
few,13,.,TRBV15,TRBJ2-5,CATSSRGTETQYF,TGTGCCACCAGCAGCAGGGGTACGGAGACCCAGTACTTC
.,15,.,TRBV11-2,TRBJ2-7,CASSLKRENSYEQYF,TGTGCCAGCAGCTTAAAGAGAGAAAACTCCTACGAGCAGTACTTC
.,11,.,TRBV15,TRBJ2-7,CATSSNYEQYF,TGTGCCACCAGCAGCAACTACGAGCAGTACTTC